This TCR beta chain was retrieved from a study of CD8 T cells in ankylosing spondylitis. Findings and caveats of the study: Reports of some motif variants in reactive arthritis synovial fluid and blood predate this one. A motif in TCR beta, a set of under ten highly homologous variants, appeared characteristic of ankylosing spondylitis blood. As reported, disease-linked clones showed significant enrichment in matched ankylosing spondylitis synovial fluid.

Trimming removed 4 bases from V and 0 bases from J, with 9 bases in between. The germline V gene encodes CDR1 KGHDR and CDR2 SFDVKD. This CDR3 region has 15 residues. Quantitative 5'-RACE with molecular barcodes generated TCR beta libraries. TCRdb reprocessed the 5' RACE reads with MiXCR, giving one entry per CDR3 protein. This table holds 250,000 to 300,000 distinct CDR3 sequences, about 19% found once. This clonotype was counted only a few times. Its antigen is undetermined. The sequencing input was blood, either unsorted or a sorted T cell fraction (not recorded which). This chain joins TRBV24-1 and TRBJ2-4; D may be TRBD1 or TRBD2 (5 bases each). The sequence came from a male donor with ankylosing spondylitis or in good health (not recorded which). DNA for the CDR3: TGTGCCACCAGTGAGGGGACCCTAGCCAAAAACATTCAGTACTTC. Translated: CATSEGTLAKNIQYF.